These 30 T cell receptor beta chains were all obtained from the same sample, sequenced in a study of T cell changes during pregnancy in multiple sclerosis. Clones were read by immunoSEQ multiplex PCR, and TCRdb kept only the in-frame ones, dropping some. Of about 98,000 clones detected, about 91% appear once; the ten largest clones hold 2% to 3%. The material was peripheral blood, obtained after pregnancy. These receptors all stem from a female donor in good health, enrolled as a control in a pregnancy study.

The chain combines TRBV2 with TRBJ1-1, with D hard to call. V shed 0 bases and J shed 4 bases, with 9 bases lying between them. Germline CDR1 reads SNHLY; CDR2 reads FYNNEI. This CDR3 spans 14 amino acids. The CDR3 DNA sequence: TGTGCCAGCAGTGAAGCGCCCGAGAGCACTGAAGCTTTCTTT. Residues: CASSEAPESTEAFF.

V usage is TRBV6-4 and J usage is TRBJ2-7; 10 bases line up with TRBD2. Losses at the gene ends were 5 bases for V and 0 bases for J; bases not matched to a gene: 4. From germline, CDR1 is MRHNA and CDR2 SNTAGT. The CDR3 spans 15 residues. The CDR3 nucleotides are TGTGCCAGCAGTCCCATAGCGGGGGGCTCCTACGAGCAGTACTTC. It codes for CASSPIAGGSYEQYF.

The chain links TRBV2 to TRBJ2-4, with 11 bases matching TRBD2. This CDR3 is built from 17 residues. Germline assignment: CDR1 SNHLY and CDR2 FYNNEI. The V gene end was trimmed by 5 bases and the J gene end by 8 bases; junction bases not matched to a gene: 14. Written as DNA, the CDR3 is TGTGCCAGCAGTCGGAACCTTAGCGGGAGGGGGTTTGACATTCAGTACTTC. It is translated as CASSRNLSGRGFDIQYF.

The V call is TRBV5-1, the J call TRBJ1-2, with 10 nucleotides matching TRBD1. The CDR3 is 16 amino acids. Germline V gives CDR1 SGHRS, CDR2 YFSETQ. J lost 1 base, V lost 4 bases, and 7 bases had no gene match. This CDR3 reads CASSPGTGAINYGYTF. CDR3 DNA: TGCGCCAGCAGCCCCGGGACAGGGGCCATTAACTATGGCTACACCTTC.

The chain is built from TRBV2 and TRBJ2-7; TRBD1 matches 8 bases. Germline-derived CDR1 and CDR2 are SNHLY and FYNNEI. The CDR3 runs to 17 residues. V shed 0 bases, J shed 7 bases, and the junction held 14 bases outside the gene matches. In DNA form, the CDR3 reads TGTGCCAGCAGTGAAGCGCGATGGGGCAGGGGGCCGAAGGAGCAGTACTTC. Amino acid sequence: CASSEARWGRGPKEQYF.

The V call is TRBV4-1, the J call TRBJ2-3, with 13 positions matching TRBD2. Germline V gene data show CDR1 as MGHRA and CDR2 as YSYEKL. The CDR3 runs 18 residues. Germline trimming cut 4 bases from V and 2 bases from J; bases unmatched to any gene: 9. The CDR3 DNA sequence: TGCGCCAGCAGCCTTTCCTTGGGACTAGCGGGAACCACAGATACGCAGTATTTT. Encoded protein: CASSLSLGLAGTTDTQYF.

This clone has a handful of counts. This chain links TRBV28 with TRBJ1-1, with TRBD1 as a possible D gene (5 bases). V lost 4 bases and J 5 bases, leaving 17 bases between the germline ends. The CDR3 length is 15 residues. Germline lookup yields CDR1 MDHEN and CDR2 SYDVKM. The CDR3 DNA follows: TGTGCCAGCAGTTCCTATCAGGGACTTGGGACTGAAGCTTTCTTT. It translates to CASSSYQGLGTEAFF.

CDR3 DNA: TGCGCCAGCAGGGCCGGGACAGGGAACACTGAAGCTTTCTTT. Its protein product is CASRAGTGNTEAFF. This chain links TRBV10-1 with TRBJ1-1; 8 bases are a match to TRBD1. Trimming took 6 bases from V and 1 from J; bases not matched to a gene: 4. CDR3 length: 14 residues. Per the germline V gene, CDR1 is WNHNN and CDR2 is SYGVQD (reference sequence).

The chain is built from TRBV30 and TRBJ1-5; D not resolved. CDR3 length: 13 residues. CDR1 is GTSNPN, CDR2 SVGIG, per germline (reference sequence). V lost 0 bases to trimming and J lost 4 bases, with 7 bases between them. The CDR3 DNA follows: TGTGCCTGGAGTGTGAGCCGTAATCAGCCCCAGCATTTT. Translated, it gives CAWSVSRNQPQHF.

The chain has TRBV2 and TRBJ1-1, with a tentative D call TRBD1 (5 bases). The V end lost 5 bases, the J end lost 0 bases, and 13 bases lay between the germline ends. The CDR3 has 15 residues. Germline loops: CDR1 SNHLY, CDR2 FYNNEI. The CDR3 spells CASSTRQTMNTEAFF. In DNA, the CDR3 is TGTGCCAGCAGTACAAGACAGACGATGAACACTGAAGCTTTCTTT.

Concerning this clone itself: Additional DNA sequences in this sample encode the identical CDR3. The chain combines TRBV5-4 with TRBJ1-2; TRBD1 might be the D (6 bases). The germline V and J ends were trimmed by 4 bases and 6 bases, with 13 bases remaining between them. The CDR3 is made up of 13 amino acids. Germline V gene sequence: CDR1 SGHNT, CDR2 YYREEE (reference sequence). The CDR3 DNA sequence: TGTGCCAGCAGCAATACAGGGTTAGATGGCTACACCTTC. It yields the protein CASSNTGLDGYTF.

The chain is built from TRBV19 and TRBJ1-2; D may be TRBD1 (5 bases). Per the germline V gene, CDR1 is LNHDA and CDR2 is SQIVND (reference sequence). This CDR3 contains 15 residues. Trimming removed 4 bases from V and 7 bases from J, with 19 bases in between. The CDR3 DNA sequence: TGTGCCAGTAGTACGGGGGTTCGGGCGGTGTCTGGCTACACCTTC. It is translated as CASSTGVRAVSGYTF.

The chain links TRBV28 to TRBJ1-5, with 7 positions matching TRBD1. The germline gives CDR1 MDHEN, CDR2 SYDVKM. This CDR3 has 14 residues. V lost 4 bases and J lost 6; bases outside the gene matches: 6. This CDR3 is CASSSTGMSQPQHF. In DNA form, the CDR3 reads TGTGCCAGCAGTTCGACAGGGATGAGTCAGCCCCAGCATTTT.

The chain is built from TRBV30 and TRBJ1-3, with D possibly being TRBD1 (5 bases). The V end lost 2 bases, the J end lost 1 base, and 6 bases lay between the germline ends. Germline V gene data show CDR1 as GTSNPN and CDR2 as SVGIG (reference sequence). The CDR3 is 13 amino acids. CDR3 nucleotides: TGTGCCTGGAGTAGGGGTTCTGGAAACACCATATATTTT. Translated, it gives CAWSRGSGNTIYF.

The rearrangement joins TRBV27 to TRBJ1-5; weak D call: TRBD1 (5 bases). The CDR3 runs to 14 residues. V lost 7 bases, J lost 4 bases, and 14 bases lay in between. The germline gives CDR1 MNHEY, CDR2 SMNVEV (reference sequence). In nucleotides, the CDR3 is TGTGCCAGCAACAGCCAGGGCCAGAATCAGCCCCAGCATTTT. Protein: CASNSQGQNQPQHF.

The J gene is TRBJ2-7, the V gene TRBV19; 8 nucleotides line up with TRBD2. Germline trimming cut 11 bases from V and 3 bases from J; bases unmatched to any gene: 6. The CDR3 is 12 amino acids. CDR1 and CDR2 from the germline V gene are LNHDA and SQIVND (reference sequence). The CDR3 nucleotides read TGTGCCGCCGGGGGGGGTAGCTACGAGCAGTACTTC. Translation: CAAGGGSYEQYF.

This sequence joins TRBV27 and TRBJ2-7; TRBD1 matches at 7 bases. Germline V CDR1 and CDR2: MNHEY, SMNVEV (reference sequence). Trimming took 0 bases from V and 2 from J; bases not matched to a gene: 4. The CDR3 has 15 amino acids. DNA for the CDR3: TGTGCCAGCAGTTTATCATGGGACAGACCCTACGAGCAGTACTTC. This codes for CASSLSWDRPYEQYF.

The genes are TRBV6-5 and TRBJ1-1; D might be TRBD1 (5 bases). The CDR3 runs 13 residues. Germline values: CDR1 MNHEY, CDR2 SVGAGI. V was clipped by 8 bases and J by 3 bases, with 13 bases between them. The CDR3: CASGGNVDTEAFF. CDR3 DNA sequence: TGTGCCAGCGGGGGGAATGTTGACACTGAAGCTTTCTTT.

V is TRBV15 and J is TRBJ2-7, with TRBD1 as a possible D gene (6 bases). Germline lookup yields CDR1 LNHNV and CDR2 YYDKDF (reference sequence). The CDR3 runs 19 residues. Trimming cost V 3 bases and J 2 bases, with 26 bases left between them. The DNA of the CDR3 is TGTGCCACCAGCAGGGCGGTCAGGGGCGCTCCCTATTACACCTACGAGCAGTACTTC. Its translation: CATSRAVRGAPYYTYEQYF.

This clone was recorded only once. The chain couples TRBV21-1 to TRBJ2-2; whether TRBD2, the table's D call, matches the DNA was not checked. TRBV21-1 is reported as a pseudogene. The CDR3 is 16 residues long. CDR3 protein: CASDRASERFTGELFF. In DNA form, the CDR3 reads TGTGCCAGCGATCGGGCTAGCGAGAGGTTCACCGGGGAGCTGTTTTTT.

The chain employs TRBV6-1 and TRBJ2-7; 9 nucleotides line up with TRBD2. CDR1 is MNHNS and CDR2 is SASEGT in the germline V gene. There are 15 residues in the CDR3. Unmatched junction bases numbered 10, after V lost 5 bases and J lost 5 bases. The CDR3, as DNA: TGTGCCAGCAGTCCGGTGGGACTAGCTATTCACGAGCAGTACTTC. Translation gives CASSPVGLAIHEQYF.

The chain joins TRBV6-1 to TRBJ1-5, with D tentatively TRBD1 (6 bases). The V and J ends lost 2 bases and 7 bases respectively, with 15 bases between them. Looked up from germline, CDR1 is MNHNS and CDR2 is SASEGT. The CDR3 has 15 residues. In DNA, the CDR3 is TGTGCCAGCAGTGAATCATGGGGGCAAGAGCAGCCCCAGCATTTT. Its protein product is CASSESWGQEQPQHF.

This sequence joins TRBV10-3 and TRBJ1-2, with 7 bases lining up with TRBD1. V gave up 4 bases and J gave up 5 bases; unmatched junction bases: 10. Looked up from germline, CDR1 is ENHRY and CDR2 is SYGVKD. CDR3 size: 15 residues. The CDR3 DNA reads TGTGCCATCAGTGGACAGGGCTCGTTACCTTATGGCTACACCTTC. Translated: CAISGQGSLPYGYTF.

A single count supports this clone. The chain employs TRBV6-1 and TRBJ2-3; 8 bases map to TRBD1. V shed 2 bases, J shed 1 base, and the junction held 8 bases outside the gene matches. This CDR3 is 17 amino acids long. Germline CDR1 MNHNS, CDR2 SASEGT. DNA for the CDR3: TGTGCCAGCAGTGAATCCCCGGCGGGACAGGGCACAGATACGCAGTATTTT. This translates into CASSESPAGQGTDTQYF.

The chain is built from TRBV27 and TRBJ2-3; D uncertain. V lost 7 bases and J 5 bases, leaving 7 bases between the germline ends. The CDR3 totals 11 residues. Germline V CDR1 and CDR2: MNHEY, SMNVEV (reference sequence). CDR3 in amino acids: CASNTGDTQYF. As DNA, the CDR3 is TGTGCCAGCAACACGGGAGATACGCAGTATTTT.

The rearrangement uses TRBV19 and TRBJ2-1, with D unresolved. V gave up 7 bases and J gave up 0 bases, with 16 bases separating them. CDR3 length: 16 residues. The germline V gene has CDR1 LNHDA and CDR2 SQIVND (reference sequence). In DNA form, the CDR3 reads TGTGCCAGTACCCCTCAGGCCCTAAGCTCCTACAATGAGCAGTTCTTC. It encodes CASTPQALSSYNEQFF.

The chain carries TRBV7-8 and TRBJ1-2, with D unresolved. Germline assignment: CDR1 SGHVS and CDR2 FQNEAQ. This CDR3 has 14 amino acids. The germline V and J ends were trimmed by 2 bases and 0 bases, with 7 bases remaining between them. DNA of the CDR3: TGTGCCAGCAGCTTAAACAGAGCTAACTATGGCTACACCTTC. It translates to CASSLNRANYGYTF.

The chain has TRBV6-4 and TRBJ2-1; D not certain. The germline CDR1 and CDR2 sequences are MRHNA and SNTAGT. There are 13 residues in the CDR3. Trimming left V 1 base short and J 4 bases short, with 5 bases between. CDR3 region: CASSDFLYNEQFF. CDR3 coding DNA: TGTGCCAGCAGTGACTTCTTATACAATGAGCAGTTCTTC.

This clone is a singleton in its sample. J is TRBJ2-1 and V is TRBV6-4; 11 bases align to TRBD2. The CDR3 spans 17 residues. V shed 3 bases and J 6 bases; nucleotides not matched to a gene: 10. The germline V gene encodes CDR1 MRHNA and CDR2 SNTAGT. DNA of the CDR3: TGTGCCAGCAGTGAGACCTTTACTAGCGGGGGAATCAATGAGCAGTTCTTC. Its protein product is CASSETFTSGGINEQFF.

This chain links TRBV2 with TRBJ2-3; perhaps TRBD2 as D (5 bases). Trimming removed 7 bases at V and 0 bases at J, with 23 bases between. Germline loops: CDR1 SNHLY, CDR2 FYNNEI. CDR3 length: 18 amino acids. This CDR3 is CASIVLIPREGSTDTQYF. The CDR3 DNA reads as TGTGCCAGCATCGTACTTATCCCACGCGAGGGTAGCACAGATACGCAGTATTTT. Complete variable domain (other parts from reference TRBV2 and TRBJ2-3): EPEVTQTPSHQVTQMGQEVILRCVPISNHLYFYWYRQILGQKVEFLVSFYNNEISEKSEIFDDQFSVERPDGSNFTLKIRSTKLEDSAMYFCASIVLIPREGSTDTQYFGPGTRLTVL.